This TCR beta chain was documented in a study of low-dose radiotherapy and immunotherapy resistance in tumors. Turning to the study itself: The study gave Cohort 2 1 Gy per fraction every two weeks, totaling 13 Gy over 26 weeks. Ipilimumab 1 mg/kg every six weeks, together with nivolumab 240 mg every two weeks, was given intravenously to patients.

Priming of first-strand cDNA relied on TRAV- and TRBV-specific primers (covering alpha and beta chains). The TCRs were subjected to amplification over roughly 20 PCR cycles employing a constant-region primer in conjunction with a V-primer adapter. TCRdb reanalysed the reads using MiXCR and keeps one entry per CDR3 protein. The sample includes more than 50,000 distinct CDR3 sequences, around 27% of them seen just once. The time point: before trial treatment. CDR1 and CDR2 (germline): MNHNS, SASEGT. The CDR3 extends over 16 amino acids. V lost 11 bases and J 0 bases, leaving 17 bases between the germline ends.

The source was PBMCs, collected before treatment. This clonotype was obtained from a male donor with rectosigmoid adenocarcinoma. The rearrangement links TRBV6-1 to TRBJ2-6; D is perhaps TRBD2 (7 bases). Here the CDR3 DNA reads TGTGCCGGGGGGGGCAGGTTTTACTCTGGGGCCAACGTCCTGACTTTC. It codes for CAGGGRFYSGANVLTF.